This TCR beta chain appears in the sequencing data of a study of cytomegalovirus exposure and HLA in healthy donors. General observations from the study: Most CMV-associated TCR beta chains were later found to appear HLA-restricted. Some TCR beta chains (more than 150 of them) were listed as cytomegalovirus-associated.

Worth noting for this clone: Its antigen is unknown. Relative to the germline gene, one junction end is altered; a read error may explain this.

Germline lookup yields CDR1 SGHRS and CDR2 YFSETQ. This CDR3 comprises 19 residues. It was with 60 Vbeta and 13 Jbeta primers that the PCR ran. The repertoire was sequenced with immunoSEQ multiplex PCR; TCRdb's copy has only in-frame clones and lacks some. The sample contains approximately 190,000 clones, approximately 79% of which appear only once. The donors comprised healthy bone marrow donors. The sequenced sample consisted of PBMCs. The clonotype originates from a man between 40 and 49 years old in good health and CMV-seropositive. The V and J genes are TRBV5-1 and TRBJ2-6; 8 bases are a match to TRBD1. The CDR3 DNA is TGCGCCAGCAGCACTCTAGGCCGGGACAGGAGCTCTCGGGCCAACGTCCTGACTTTC. It specifies CASSTLGRDRSSRANVLTF.